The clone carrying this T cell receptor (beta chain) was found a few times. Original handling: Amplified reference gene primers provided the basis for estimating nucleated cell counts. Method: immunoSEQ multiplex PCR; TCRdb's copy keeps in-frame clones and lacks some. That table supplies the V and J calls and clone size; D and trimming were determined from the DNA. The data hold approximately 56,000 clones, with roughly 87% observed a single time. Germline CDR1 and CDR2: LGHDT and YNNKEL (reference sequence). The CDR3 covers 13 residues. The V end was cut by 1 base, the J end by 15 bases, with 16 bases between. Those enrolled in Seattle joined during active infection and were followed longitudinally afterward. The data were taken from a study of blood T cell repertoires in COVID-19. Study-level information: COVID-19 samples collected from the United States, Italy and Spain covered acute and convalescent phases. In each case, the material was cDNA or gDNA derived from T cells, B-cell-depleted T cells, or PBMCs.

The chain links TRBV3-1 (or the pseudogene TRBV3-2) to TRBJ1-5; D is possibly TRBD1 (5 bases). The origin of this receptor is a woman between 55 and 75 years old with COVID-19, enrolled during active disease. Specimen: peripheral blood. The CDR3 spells CASSQGGLGDRHF. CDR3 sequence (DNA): TGTGCCAGCAGCCAAGGTGGACTAGGGGACCGGCATTTT.